This T cell receptor (beta chain) derives from a study of OX40 agonist ivuxolimab in advanced cancers. Study results and limitations: CD8+ T cells averaged more expanded clones than CD4+.

The repertoire was sequenced with immunoSEQ multiplex PCR; TCRdb's copy has only in-frame clones and lacks some. The sample includes roughly 42,000 clones, 75% to 90% of them seen just once. As regards this clone: Its specificity is unknown.

The CDR3 covers 16 residues. The ends lost 1 base at V and 4 bases at J; junction bases unmatched: 5. Germline assignment: CDR1 LNHDA and CDR2 SQIVND (reference sequence). The starting material was CD4+ or CD8+ T cells sorted from blood, obtained in a trial of the OX40 agonist ivuxolimab. The rearrangement links TRBV19 to TRBJ1-1, with TRBD1 matching 11 bases. The receptor was derived from an adult with an advanced solid tumor such as melanoma, head and neck, liver or kidney cancer. Written as DNA, the CDR3 is TGTGCCAGTAGTATAGTTATTGGGACAGGGGGCACTGAAGCTTTCTTT. Amino acid sequence: CASSIVIGTGGTEAFF.